This T cell receptor (beta chain) was captured in a study of cytomegalovirus exposure and HLA in healthy donors. Study as a whole: Unique TCRs numbering around 80 million, obtained from HLA-typed donors, made up an early data release. Study observations and caveats: A cluster of highly shared sequence variants was likely a sequencing artifact.

Comments on this clone: The antigen remains undetermined.

Primers for the PCR totalled 60 Vbeta and 13 Jbeta. Methods used by the authors: Later reanalysis found 60 million to 90 million unique TCR beta chains, 9 million to 12 million of them shared. The data were produced by immunoSEQ multiplex PCR, yet TCRdb's version contains in-frame clones alone and is incomplete. The DNA gave D and trimming, while V, J and clone size come from that table. The data contain 150,000 or so clones, approximately 72% of them singletons. This receptor was obtained from a female donor in good health and CMV-seronegative. Specimen: PBMCs.

For the CDR3, the DNA is TGTGCCAGCAGCCTGCTTTCGGGACAGGACTCTAAACTAGCCAAAAACATTCAGTACTTC. Translated: CASSLLSGQDSKLAKNIQYF. This sequence joins TRBV13 and TRBJ2-4; TRBD1 matches 8 bases. Germline lookup yields CDR1 PRHDT and CDR2 FYEKMQ (reference sequence). There are 20 residues in the CDR3. J lost 0 bases, V lost 5 bases, and 18 bases had no gene match.